The entry below gives a single T cell receptor beta chain sequence along with its context. Its antigen is not known. This record comes from a study of T-cell reconstitution after alpha-beta-depleted transplantation in children. Study-level results: In some patients, recipient T cells and intrathymic progenitors surviving conditioning explained high day-60 diversity. About two months after transplant, alpha-beta T cells reportedly came from several hundred expanded graft clones. By one year post-transplant, T-cell counts and diversity largely arose from T cells that were newly produced.

Germline CDR1 MNHEY, CDR2 SVGEGT. The CDR3 runs 16 residues. V shed 7 bases, J shed 2 bases, and the junction held 6 bases outside the gene matches. Unique molecular identifiers were built into the TCRbeta library. TCRdb reprocessed the PCR reads via MiXCR and lists one record per CDR3 protein. The sample has about 580,000 distinct CDR3 sequences; 20% to 25% are singletons. The material sequenced was PBMCs, mostly from graft donor cells, taken 360 days after TCRalphabeta/CD19-depleted stem cell transplant. The V and J genes are TRBV6-2 or TRBV6-3 and TRBJ2-2; the match to TRBD2 covers 11 bases. This TCR derives from a boy less than two years old who had a stem cell transplant for acute myeloid leukemia, so the T cells may come from the graft donor. DNA for the CDR3: TGTGCCAGCAAACTAGCGGGGGCCACTAACACCGGGGAGCTGTTTTTT. Its translation: CASKLAGATNTGELFF.